A selection of T cell receptor beta chains follows, all from one sample in a study of identical twins. TCRdb re-analysed the 5' RACE reads in MiXCR, keeping a single row per CDR3 protein. The profile covers hundreds of thousands of distinct CDR3 sequences, with 20% to 25% appearing a single time and around 0.47% taken by the ten largest. This sample also belongs to another study, concerning yellow fever vaccine responses in identical twins.

The sequenced material came from CD4+ T cells sorted from blood. The receptors were gathered from a woman younger than 35 in good health. The CDR3 runs from the conserved cysteine through the conserved F or W. A D gene is named only where the DNA matches it firmly. Clone size is given for some rows only: seen once, a few or many times, or a class if the clone is expanded.

d_gene,j_gene,v_gene,len,abundance,CDR3nt,CDR3aa
-,TRBJ1-2,TRBV4-2,14,many,TGTGCCAGCAGCCAAGACGGGGGCAACTATGGCTACACCTTC,CASSQDGGNYGYTF
-,TRBJ2-7,TRBV7-9,16,-,TGTGCCAGCAGCCCGTACGAAGGGGCTCGGTCCTACGAGCAGTACTTC,CASSPYEGARSYEQYF
TRBD2,TRBJ2-6,TRBV9,17,-,TGTGCCAGCAGCGCCGGGGAGGGATTCTCTGGGGCCAACATCCTGACTTTC,CASSAGEGFSGANILTF
-,TRBJ1-6,TRBV7-9,14,few,TGTGCCAGCAGCAGGGACACTCCGAATTCACCCCTCCACTTT,CASSRDTPNSPLHF
TRBD2,TRBJ2-1,TRBV5-1,15,-,TGCGCCAGCAGCAAACTAGCGGGGGGTATCAATGAGCAGTTCTTC,CASSKLAGGINEQFF
-,TRBJ1-6,TRBV28,14,few,TGTGCCAGCAGCCCACCCGGAGGGGATTCACCCCTCCACTTT,CASSPPGGDSPLHF
-,TRBJ2-2,TRBV3-1,11,many,TGTGCCAGCAGCCAGGCCGGGGAGCTGTTTTTT,CASSQAGELFF
TRBD1,TRBJ2-7,TRBV28,15,few,TGTGCCAGCAGTTTATCTAGCGCCGGGACAGGGAGGTTGAACTTC,CASSLSSAGTGRLNF
-,TRBJ1-5,TRBV20-1,13,few,TGCAGTGCTAGAGAGCCGGGACAACAGCCCCAGCATTTT,CSAREPGQQPQHF
-,TRBJ2-1,TRBV5-1,15,few,TGCGCCAGCAGCTCCCCGAACAGGGCCAACAATGAGCAGTTCTTC,CASSSPNRANNEQFF
-,TRBJ2-1,TRBV5-5,13,-,TGTGCCAGCAGCTTGATTCTTTACAATGAGCAGTTCTTC,CASSLILYNEQFF
TRBD1,TRBJ1-2,TRBV12-3/TRBV12-4,14,-,TGTGCCAGCAGTTCGACAGGGGGGATCTATGGCTACACCTTC,CASSSTGGIYGYTF
-,TRBJ2-1,TRBV3-1,16,few,TGTGCCAGCAGCCAAGATGGGATACGAGGTCGAAATGAGCAGTTCTTC,CASSQDGIRGRNEQFF
TRBD1,TRBJ2-5,TRBV12-3/TRBV12-4,13,few,TGTGCCAGCAATGACAGGGGGCTAGAGACCCAGTACTTC,CASNDRGLETQYF
TRBD1,TRBJ1-2,TRBV6-1,14,-,TGTGCCAGCAGACGGGACAGGGGGGGCTATGGCTACACCTTC,CASRRDRGGYGYTF
-,TRBJ2-7,TRBV28,15,-,TGTGCCAGCAGTCGTGGGCAGCCCAGCTCCTACGAGCAGTACTTC,CASSRGQPSSYEQYF
TRBD1,TRBJ2-2,TRBV18,16,-,TGTGCCAGCTCATCGACAGGGTACGCGAACACCGGGGAGCTGTTTTTT,CASSSTGYANTGELFF
TRBD2,TRBJ2-1,TRBV19,14,once,TGTGCCAGTAGTACTAGCGGGGATTACAATGAGCAGTTCTTC,CASSTSGDYNEQFF
-,TRBJ2-1,TRBV10-3,13,-,TGTGCCATCAGGGGGGGGCCAGAGGATGAGCAGTTCTTC,CAIRGGPEDEQFF
-,TRBJ2-1,TRBV2,15,many,TGTGCCAGCAGTGAAGAGAGGCCCGGCTACAATGAGCAGTTCTTC,CASSEERPGYNEQFF
-,TRBJ2-1,TRBV7-9,13,-,TGTGCCAGCAGCCCCAGGGAGGCCGCTGAGCAGTTCTTC,CASSPREAAEQFF
-,TRBJ2-1,TRBV29-1,11,few,TGCAGCGTTGCCGCCAGGGGTGAGCAGTTCTTC,CSVAARGEQFF
TRBD2,TRBJ2-1,TRBV12-3/TRBV12-4,15,-,TGTGCCAGCAGTTTCGATCCACTAGCGGGATCTGAGCAGTTCTTC,CASSFDPLAGSEQFF
-,TRBJ1-6,TRBV6-5,14,many,TGTGCCAGCAGTTACGCCGACCGCTATTCACCCCTCCACTTT,CASSYADRYSPLHF
-,TRBJ1-1,TRBV7-9,14,-,TGTGCCAGCAGCTTAGACATCGGGGGCACTGAAGCTTTCTTT,CASSLDIGGTEAFF
TRBD2,TRBJ2-1,TRBV18,16,-,TGTGCCAGCTCACCAGAGACTAGCGGAACCCGTGGTGAGCAGTTCTTC,CASSPETSGTRGEQFF
-,TRBJ1-1,TRBV10-3,11,-,TGTGCCATCAGTGAGGGAGTTGAAGCTTTCTTT,CAISEGVEAFF
-,TRBJ2-4,TRBV19,18,-,TGTGCCAGTAGTATAGACCATCGACAGCTACTAGCCAAAAACATTCAGTACTTC,CASSIDHRQLLAKNIQYF
-,TRBJ2-1,TRBV10-1,13,-,TGCGCCAGCGGGACCCCCGGGAGCAATGAGCAGTTCTTC,CASGTPGSNEQFF
-,TRBJ2-1,TRBV28,16,-,TGTGCCAGCAGTTTCCTTTCAGCTAGCGCCGAAGGTGAGCAGTTCTTC,CASSFLSASAEGEQFF
-,TRBJ1-5,TRBV6-1,15,-,TGTGCCAGCAGTGAAGGGGCCCTGGGAGTTCAGCCCCAGCATTTT,CASSEGALGVQPQHF
TRBD1,TRBJ1-2,TRBV10-3,12,few,TGTGCCATCAGTGGGACAGGGTTTGGCTACACCTTC,CAISGTGFGYTF
-,TRBJ2-2,TRBV5-1,16,-,TGCGCCAGCAGCCCGGACAGGACTAGGGACACCGGGGAGCTGTTTTTT,CASSPDRTRDTGELFF
-,TRBJ2-3,TRBV12-3/TRBV12-4,15,-,TGTGCCAGCAGTTTATTCGGTGGGGGTGCAGATACGCAGTATTTT,CASSLFGGGADTQYF
TRBD2,TRBJ2-5,TRBV5-1,14,many,TGTGCCAGCAGTCCGGGACTAGCAGGGGAGACCCAGTACTTC,CASSPGLAGETQYF
TRBD1,TRBJ1-6,TRBV15,15,-,TGTGCCACCAGCAGTGACAGGGGGCTAGGCTCACCCCTCCACTTT,CATSSDRGLGSPLHF
-,TRBJ2-2,TRBV27,15,-,TGTGCCAGCAGCCCTTTAGCGGTGGCGGCCGGGGAGCTGTTTTTT,CASSPLAVAAGELFF
TRBD2,TRBJ2-1,TRBV10-3,15,-,TGTGCCATCAGTGGTATAGCGGGGGTTGGCAATGAGCAGTTCTTC,CAISGIAGVGNEQFF
-,TRBJ2-6,TRBV4-1,16,-,TGCGCCAGCAGCCAAGCCAGACTGGCTGGGGCCAACGTCCTGACTTTC,CASSQARLAGANVLTF
TRBD2,TRBJ2-1,TRBV28,15,-,TGTGCCAGCACCCTGGCGGGGGGCATCTACAATGAGCAGTTCTTC,CASTLAGGIYNEQFF
-,TRBJ2-2,TRBV12-3/TRBV12-4,15,many,TGTGCCAGCAGTTTAATCAGGGCCTACACCGGGGAGCTGTTTTTT,CASSLIRAYTGELFF
TRBD1,TRBJ2-6,TRBV5-1,17,-,TGCGCCAGCAGCTTACGGACAGGTGCTGGTGGGGCCAACGTCCTGACTTTC,CASSLRTGAGGANVLTF
TRBD2,TRBJ2-3,TRBV5-1,16,few,TGCGCCAGCAGCCCCCACGGGGGACTAGCTGTAGATACGCAGTATTTT,CASSPHGGLAVDTQYF
TRBD2,TRBJ2-3,TRBV18,18,few,TGTGCCAGCTCACCTCCGGGACTAGCGGGGGCCCGCACAGATACGCAGTATTTT,CASSPPGLAGARTDTQYF
-,TRBJ2-1,TRBV13,13,-,TGTGCCAGCAGGTTAACAGGGTGGGCTGAGCAGTTCTTC,CASRLTGWAEQFF
-,TRBJ1-2,TRBV12-3/TRBV12-4,12,-,TGTGCCAGCACCCTTAGTAACTATGGCTACACCTTC,CASTLSNYGYTF
TRBD1,TRBJ1-1,TRBV9,17,few,TGTGCCAGCAGCGTAGGGGTCGGACAGGGCTTATACACTGAAGCTTTCTTT,CASSVGVGQGLYTEAFF
-,TRBJ1-3,TRBV12-3/TRBV12-4,14,-,TGTGCCAGCAGTGATAGACGGTTCGGAAACACCATATATTTT,CASSDRRFGNTIYF
TRBD2,TRBJ2-5,TRBV20-1,15,-,TGCAGTGCTTCAGGCCCGGGACTAGCGGAAGAGACCCAGTACTTC,CSASGPGLAEETQYF
TRBD2,TRBJ2-3,TRBV7-8,16,few,TGTGCCAGCAGCATCGTAGCGGGAATGGGCACAGATACGCAGTATTTT,CASSIVAGMGTDTQYF
TRBD2,TRBJ2-3,TRBV10-3,17,few,TGTGCCATCAAAGCGGGACTAGCGGGTCAAACCACAGATACGCAGTATTTT,CAIKAGLAGQTTDTQYF